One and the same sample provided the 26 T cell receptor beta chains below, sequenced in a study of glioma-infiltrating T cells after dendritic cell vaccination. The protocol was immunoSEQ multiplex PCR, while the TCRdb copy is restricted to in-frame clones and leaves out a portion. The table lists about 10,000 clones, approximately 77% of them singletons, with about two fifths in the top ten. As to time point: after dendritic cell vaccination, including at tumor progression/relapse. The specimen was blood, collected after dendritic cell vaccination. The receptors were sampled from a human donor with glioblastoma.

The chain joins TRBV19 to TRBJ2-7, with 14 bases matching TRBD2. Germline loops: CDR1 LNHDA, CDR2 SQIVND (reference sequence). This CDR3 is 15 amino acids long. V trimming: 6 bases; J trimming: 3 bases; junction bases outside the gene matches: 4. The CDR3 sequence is CASSTTSGRVYEQYF. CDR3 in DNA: TGTGCCAGTAGCACGACTAGCGGGAGGGTCTACGAGCAGTACTTC. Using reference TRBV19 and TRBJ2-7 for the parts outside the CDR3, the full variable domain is DGGITQSPKYLFRKEGQNVTLSCEQNLNHDAMYWYRQDPGQGLRLIYYSQIVNDFQKGDIAEGYSVSREKKESFPLTVTSAQKNPTAFYLCASSTTSGRVYEQYFGPGTRLTVT.

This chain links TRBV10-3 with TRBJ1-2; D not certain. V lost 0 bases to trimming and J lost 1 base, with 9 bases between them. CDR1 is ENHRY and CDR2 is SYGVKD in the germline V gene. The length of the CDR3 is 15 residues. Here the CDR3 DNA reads TGTGCCATCAGTGAGTCGCGTCTAAATAACTATGGCTACACCTTC. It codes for CAISESRLNNYGYTF.

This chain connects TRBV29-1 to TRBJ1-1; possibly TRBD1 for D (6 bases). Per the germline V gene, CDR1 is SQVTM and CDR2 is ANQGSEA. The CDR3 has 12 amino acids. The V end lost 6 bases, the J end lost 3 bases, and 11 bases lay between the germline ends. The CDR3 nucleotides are TGCAGCGTCACACAGGGATACACTGAAGCTTTCTTT. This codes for CSVTQGYTEAFF.

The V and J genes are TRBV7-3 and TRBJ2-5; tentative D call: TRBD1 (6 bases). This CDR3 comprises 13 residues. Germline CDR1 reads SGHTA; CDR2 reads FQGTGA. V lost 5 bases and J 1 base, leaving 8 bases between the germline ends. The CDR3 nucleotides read TGTGCCAGCAGCAAGGACAGCCAAGAGACCCAGTACTTC. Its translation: CASSKDSQETQYF.

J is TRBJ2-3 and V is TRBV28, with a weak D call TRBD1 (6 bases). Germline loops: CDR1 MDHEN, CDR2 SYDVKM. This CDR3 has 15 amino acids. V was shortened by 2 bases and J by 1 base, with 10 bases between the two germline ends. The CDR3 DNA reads TGTGCCAGCAGTTTAGGCGGACAGCGCACAGATACGCAGTATTTT. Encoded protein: CASSLGGQRTDTQYF.

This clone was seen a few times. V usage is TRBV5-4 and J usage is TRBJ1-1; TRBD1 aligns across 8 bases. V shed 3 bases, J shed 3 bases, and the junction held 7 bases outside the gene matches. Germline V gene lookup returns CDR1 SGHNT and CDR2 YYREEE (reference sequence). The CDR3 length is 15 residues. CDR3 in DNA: TGTGCCAGCAGCTCCAACCAGGGGGCGTACACTGAAGCTTTCTTT. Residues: CASSSNQGAYTEAFF.

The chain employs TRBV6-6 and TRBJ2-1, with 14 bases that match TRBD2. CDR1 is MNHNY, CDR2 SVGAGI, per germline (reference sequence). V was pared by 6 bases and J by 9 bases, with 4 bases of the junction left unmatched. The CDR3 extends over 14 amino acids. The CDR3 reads CASSRLAGGGEQFF. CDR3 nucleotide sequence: TGTGCCAGCAGCAGACTAGCGGGAGGGGGTGAGCAGTTCTTC.

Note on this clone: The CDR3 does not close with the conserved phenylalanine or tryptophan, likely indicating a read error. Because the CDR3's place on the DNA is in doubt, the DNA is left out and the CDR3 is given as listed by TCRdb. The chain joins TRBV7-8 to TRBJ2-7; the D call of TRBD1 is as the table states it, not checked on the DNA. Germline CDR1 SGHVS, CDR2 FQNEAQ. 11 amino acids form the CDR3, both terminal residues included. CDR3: CASSTHGQEFL.

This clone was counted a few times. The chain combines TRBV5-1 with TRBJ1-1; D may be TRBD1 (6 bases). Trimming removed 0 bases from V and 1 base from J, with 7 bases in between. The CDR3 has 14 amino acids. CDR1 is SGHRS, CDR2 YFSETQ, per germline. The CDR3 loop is CASSLAGANTEAFF. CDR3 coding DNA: TGCGCCAGCAGCTTGGCAGGGGCGAACACTGAAGCTTTCTTT.

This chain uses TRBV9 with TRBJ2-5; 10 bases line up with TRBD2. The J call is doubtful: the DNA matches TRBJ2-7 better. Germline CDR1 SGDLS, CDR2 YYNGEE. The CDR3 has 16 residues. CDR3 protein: CASSVSSLAGVGEQYF. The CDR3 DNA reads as TGTGCCAGCAGCGTATCTAGTCTAGCGGGAGTTGGCGAGCAGTACTTC.

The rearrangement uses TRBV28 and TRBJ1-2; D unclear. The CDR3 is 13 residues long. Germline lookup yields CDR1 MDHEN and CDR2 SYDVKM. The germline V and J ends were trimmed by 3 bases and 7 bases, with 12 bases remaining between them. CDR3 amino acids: CASSFRRAIGYTF. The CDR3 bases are TGTGCCAGCAGTTTTAGGCGGGCGATTGGCTACACCTTC.

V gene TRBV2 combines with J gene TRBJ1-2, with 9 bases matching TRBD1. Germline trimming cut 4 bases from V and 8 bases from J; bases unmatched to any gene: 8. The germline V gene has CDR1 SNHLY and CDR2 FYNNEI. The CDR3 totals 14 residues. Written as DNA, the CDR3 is TGTGCCAGCAGTGGGGACAGGGAATTAGGAGGCTACACCTTC. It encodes CASSGDRELGGYTF.

CDR3 in DNA: TGTGCCACCAGCAGAGGAGAGCGGGGCCTCCAAGAGACCCAGTACTTC. Amino acid sequence: CATSRGERGLQETQYF. V is TRBV15 and J is TRBJ2-5, with TRBD2 identical over 7 bases. J gave up 1 base and V 1 base, and 6 bases lay outside the gene matches. This CDR3 spans 16 amino acids. Germline V lookup: CDR1 LNHNV, CDR2 YYDKDF (reference sequence).

This CDR3 reads CASSPPTESYGYTF. As DNA, the CDR3 is TGTGCCAGCTCACCACCGACAGAGAGCTATGGCTACACCTTC. This chain connects TRBV18 to TRBJ1-2; perhaps TRBD1 as D (5 bases). V shed 0 bases and J shed 4 bases, with 9 bases lying between them. The germline V gene has CDR1 KGHSH and CDR2 LQKENI. The CDR3 spans 14 residues.

CDR3 loop: CASSQWLGHQNTEAFF. In DNA form, the CDR3 reads TGTGCCAGCAGCCAATGGTTGGGACACCAGAACACTGAAGCTTTCTTT. V is TRBV14 and J is TRBJ1-1; TRBD1 might be the D (6 bases). Trimming removed 2 bases from V and 1 base from J, with 14 bases in between. From germline, CDR1 is SGHDN and CDR2 FVKESK. This CDR3 region has 16 residues. The full variable domain, with the rest looked up from reference TRBV14 and TRBJ1-1, is EAGVTQFPSHSVIEKGQTVTLRCDPISGHDNLYWYRRVMGKEIKFLLHFVKESKQDESGMPNNRFLAERTGGTYSTLKVQPAELEDSGVYFCASSQWLGHQNTEAFFGQGTRLTVV.

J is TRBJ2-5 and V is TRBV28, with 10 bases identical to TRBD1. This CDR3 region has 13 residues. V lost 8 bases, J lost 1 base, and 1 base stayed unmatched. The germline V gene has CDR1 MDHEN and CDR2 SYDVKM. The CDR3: CASDRGPQETQYF. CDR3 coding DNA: TGTGCCAGCGACAGGGGGCCCCAAGAGACCCAGTACTTC.

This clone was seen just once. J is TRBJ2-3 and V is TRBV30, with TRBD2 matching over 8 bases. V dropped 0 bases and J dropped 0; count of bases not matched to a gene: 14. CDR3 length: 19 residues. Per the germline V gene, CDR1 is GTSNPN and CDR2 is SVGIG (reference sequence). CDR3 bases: TGTGCCTGGAGTGTATTGGCGGTTTATCGGGAGGGAAGCACAGATACGCAGTATTTT. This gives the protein CAWSVLAVYREGSTDTQYF.

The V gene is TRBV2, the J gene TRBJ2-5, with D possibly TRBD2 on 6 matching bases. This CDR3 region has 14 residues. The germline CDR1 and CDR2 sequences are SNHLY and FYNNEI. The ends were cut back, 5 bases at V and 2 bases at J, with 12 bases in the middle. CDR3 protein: CASSSGGVQETQYF. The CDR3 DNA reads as TGTGCCAGCAGTTCCGGCGGGGTACAAGAGACCCAGTACTTC.

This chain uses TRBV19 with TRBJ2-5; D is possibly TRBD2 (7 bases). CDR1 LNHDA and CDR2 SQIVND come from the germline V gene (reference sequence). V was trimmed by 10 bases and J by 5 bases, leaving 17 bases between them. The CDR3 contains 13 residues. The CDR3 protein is CATNPGGLETQYF. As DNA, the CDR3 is TGTGCCACAAACCCGGGGGGCCTGGAGACCCAGTACTTC.

This CDR3 reads CASDRNNEQFF. Here the CDR3 DNA reads TGTGCCTCGGACAGGAACAATGAGCAGTTCTTC. This chain uses TRBV30 with TRBJ2-1, with TRBD1 identical over 7 bases. Germline V gives CDR1 GTSNPN, CDR2 SVGIG (reference sequence). The CDR3 covers 11 residues. J gave up 5 bases and V 7 bases, and 2 bases lay outside the gene matches.

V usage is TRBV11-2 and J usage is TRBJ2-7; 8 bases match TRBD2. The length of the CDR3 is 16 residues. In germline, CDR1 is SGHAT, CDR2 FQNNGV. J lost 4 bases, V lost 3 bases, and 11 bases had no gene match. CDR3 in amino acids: CASSLLRGAVGYEQYF. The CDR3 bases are TGTGCCAGCAGCTTGTTGCGGGGGGCCGTCGGATACGAGCAGTACTTC.

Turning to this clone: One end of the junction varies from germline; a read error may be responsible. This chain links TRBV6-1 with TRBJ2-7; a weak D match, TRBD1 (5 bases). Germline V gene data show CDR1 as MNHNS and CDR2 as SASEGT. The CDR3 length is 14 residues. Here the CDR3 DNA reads TGTGCCAGCAGAGAAGGGTCAGGGAATTACGAGCAGTACTTC. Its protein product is CASREGSGNYEQYF.

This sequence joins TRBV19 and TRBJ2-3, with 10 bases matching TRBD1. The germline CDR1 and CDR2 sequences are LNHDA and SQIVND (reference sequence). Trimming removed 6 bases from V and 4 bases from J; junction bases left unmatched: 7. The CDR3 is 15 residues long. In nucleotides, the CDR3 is TGTGCCAGTAGCGCCGGGACAGGGGTTGCAGATACGCAGTATTTT. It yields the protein CASSAGTGVADTQYF.

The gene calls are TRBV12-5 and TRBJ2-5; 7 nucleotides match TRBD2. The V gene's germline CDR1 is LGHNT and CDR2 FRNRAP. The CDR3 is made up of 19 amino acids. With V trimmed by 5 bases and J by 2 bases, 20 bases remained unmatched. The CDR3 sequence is CASGPWGGKGKFIQETQYF. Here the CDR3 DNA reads TGTGCTAGTGGTCCCTGGGGGGGGAAGGGGAAATTTATACAAGAGACCCAGTACTTC.

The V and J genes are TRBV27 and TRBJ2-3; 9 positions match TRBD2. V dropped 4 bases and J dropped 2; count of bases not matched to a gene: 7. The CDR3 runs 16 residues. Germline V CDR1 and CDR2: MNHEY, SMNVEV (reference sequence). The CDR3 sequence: CASSWASGISTDTQYF. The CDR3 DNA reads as TGTGCCAGCAGTTGGGCTAGCGGGATTTCCACAGATACGCAGTATTTT.

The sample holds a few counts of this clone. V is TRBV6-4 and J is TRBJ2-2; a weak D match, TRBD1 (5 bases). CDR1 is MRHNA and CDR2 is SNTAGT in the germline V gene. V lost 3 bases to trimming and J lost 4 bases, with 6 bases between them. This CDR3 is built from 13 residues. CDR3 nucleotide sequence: TGTGCCAGCAGTGATGGGGCCACCGGGGAGCTGTTTTTT. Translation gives CASSDGATGELFF.